This T cell receptor beta chain is drawn from a study of blood T cells in healthy people across ages. Turning to the study itself: Template switching caught about one barcoded beta molecule for each two T cells. Study results and caveats: The unknown donor CMV status may have confounded expanded clonotype changes. Long-lived donors exceeded aged donors in naive CD4+ cells and diversity.

Remarks on this clonotype: Its specificity is not known.

Germline V gene lookup returns CDR1 SEHNR and CDR2 FQNEAQ (reference sequence). V was clipped by 3 bases and J by 4 bases, with 9 bases between them. CDR3 length equals 13 residues. Donors were systemically healthy Caucasian individuals from Russia aged roughly 6 to 100 years. Primed by a sample-barcoded 5' primer and a J-beta primer mix, a second PCR proceeded for about 7 to 11 cycles. Via MiXCR, TCRdb re-called the 5' RACE reads, giving one row per CDR3 protein. The table has 800,000 to 900,000 distinct CDR3 sequences, 62% seen once. Sequenced material: blood. This clonotype was obtained from a man in his thirties or forties in good health. The gene calls are TRBV7-9 and TRBJ1-2; TRBD1 is a possible D gene (6 bases). This CDR3 is CASSLGTLYGYTF. DNA for the CDR3: TGTGCCAGCAGCTTGGGGACACTCTATGGCTACACCTTC.